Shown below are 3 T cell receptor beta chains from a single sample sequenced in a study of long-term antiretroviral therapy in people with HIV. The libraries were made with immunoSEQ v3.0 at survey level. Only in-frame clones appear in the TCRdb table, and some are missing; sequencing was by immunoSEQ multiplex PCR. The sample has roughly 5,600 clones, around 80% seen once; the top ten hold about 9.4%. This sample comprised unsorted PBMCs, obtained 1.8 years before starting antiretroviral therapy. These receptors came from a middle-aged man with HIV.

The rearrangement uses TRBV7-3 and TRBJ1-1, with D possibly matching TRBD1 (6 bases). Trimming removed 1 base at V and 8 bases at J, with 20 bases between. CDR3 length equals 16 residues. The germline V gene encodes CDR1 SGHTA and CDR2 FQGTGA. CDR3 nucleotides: TGTGCCAGCAGCTTAAATCGGGACCGGGGGCCGGGAGAAGCTTTCTTT. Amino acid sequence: CASSLNRDRGPGEAFF.

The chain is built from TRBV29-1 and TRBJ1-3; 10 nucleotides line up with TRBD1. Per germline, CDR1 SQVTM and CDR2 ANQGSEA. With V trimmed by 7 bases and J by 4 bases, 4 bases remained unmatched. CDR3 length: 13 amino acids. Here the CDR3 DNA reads TGCAGCGCTAGACAGGGGGCAGGAAACACCATATATTTT. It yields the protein CSARQGAGNTIYF.

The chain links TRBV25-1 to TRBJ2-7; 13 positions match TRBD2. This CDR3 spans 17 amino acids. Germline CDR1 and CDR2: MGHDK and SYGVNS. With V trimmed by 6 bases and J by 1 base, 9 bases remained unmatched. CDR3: CASSLAGTSGISYEQYF. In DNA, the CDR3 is TGTGCCAGCAGCCTAGCCGGGACTAGCGGGATATCCTACGAGCAGTACTTC.